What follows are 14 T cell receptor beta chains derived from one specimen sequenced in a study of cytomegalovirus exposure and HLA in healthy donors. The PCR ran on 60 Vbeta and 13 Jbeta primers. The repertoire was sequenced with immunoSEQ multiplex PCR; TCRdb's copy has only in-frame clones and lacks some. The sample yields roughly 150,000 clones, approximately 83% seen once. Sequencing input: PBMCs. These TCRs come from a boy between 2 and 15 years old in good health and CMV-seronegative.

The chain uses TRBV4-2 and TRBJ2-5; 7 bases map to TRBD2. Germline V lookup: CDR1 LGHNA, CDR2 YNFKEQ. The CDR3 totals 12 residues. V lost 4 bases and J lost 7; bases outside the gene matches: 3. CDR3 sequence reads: CASSPGEGTQYF. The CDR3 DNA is TGTGCCAGCAGCCCGGGGGAGGGGACCCAGTACTTC.

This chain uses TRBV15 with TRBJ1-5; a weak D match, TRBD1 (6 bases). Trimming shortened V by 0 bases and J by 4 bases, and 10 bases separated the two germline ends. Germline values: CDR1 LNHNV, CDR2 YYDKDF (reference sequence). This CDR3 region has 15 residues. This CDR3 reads CATSRDRGTNQPQHF. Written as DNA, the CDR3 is TGTGCCACCAGCAGAGATCGTGGGACAAATCAGCCCCAGCATTTT.

CDR3: CASSSTVWEKLFF. CDR3 sequence (DNA): TGTGCCAGCAGTTCAACGGTCTGGGAAAAACTGTTTTTT. The V call is TRBV27, the J call TRBJ1-4; no definite D call. The CDR3 has 13 residues. With 4 bases removed from V and 8 bases from J, the gap between germline ends came to 11 bases. CDR1 is MNHEY and CDR2 is SMNVEV in the germline V gene (reference sequence).

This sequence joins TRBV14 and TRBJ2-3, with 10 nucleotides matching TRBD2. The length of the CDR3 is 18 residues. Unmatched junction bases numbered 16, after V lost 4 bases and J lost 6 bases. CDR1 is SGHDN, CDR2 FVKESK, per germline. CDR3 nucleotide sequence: TGTGCCAGCAGCCGGATCGTTTTAGCGGGAGGAGAGGGGGATACGCAGTATTTT. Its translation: CASSRIVLAGGEGDTQYF.

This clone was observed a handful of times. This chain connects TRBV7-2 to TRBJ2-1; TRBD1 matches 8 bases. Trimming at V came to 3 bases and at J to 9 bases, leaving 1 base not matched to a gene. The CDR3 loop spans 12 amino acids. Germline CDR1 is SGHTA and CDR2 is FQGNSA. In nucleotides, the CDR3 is TGTGCCAGCAGCTTCAGGGGGCCTGAGCAGTTCTTC. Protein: CASSFRGPEQFF.

CDR3 loop: CASSLDRSSEQYF. In nucleotides, the CDR3 is TGTGCCAGCAGCTTAGATCGTTCGTCCGAGCAGTACTTC. J is TRBJ2-7 and V is TRBV7-8; D gene ambiguous. The CDR3 is 13 amino acids. Trimming shortened V by 1 base and J by 6 bases, and 10 bases separated the two germline ends. The germline V gene has CDR1 SGHVS and CDR2 FQNEAQ.

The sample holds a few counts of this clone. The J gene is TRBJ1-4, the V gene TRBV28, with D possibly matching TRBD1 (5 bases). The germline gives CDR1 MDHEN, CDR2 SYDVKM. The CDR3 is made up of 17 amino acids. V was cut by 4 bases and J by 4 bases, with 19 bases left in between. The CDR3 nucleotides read TGTGCCAGCAGTTCTTTATTTGGGGCAGACGATAATGAAAAACTGTTTTTT. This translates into CASSSLFGADDNEKLFF.

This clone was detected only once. The CDR3 DNA is TGCAGCTCAAAAGGACTAGCGTCAGATACGCAGTATTTT. It encodes CSSKGLASDTQYF. This sequence joins TRBV29-1 and TRBJ2-3, with 9 bases matching TRBD2. This CDR3 comprises 13 residues. Germline trimming cut 8 bases from V and 4 bases from J; bases unmatched to any gene: 7. Germline CDR1 and CDR2: SQVTM and ANQGSEA.

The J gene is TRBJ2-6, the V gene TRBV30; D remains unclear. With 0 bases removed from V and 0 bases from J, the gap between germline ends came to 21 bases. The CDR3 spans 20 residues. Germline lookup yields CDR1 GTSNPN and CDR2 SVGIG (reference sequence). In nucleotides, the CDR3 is TGTGCCTGGAGTGTATCCCTAGTCGGAAGGCTAGTCTCTGGGGCCAACGTCCTGACTTTC. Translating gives CAWSVSLVGRLVSGANVLTF.

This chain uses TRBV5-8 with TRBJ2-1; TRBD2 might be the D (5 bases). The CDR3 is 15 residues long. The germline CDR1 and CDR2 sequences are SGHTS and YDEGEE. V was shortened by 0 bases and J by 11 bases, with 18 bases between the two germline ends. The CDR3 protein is CASSLGGGPSSKQFF. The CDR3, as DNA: TGTGCCAGCAGCTTGGGAGGCGGGCCCTCGAGTAAGCAGTTCTTC.

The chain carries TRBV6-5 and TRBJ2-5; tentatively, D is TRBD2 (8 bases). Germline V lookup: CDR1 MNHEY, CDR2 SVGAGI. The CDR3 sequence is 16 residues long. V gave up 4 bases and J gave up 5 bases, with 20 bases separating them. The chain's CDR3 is CASSSPSGGGAETQYF. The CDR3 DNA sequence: TGTGCCAGCAGTTCCCCGTCGGGAGGGGGCGCGGAGACCCAGTACTTC.

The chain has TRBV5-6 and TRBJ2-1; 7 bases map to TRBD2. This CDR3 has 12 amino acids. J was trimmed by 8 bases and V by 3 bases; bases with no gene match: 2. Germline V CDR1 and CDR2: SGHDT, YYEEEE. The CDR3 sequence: CASSSLADEQFF. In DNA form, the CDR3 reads TGTGCCAGCAGCTCGCTAGCGGATGAGCAGTTCTTC.

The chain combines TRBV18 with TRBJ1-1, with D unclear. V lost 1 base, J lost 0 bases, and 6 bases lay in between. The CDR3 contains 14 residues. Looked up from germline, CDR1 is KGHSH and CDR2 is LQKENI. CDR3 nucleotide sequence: TGTGCCAGCTCACCACGGCCAGTGAACACTGAAGCTTTCTTT. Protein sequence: CASSPRPVNTEAFF.

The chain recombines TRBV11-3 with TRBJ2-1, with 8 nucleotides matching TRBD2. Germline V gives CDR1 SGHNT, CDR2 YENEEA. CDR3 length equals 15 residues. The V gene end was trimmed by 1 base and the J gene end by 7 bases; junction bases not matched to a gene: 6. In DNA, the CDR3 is TGTGCCAGCAGCTTAGGACGGGAGGGCAGGAATGAGCAGTTCTTC. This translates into CASSLGREGRNEQFF.